This T cell receptor (beta chain) is from a study of CD8 T cells in Susac syndrome. Trimming took off 3 bases at V and 6 bases at J, with 14 bases between the two ends. The germline CDR1 and CDR2 sequences are SEHNR and FQNEAQ (reference sequence). The CDR3 covers 14 residues. Peripheral blood CD8+ and CD4+ T cells were profiled by TCR beta sequencing. The multiple sclerosis controls, all treatment-naive patients, had relapsing-remitting disease that was stable or active. In contrast to the negatively isolated CD8+ and CD4+ T cells, TEMRA cells were FACS-enriched. With random hexamers, reverse transcription was performed on about 0.5 to 1 ug of RNA. Multiplex immunoSEQ PCR targeted 54 Vbeta and 13 Jbeta TCR beta segments. TCRdb re-called the immunoSEQ multiplex PCR reads through MiXCR, storing one row per CDR3 protein. The data hold around 120,000 distinct CDR3 sequences, with around 94% observed a single time.

Sequences were obtained from CD4+ T cells from PBMCs. The TCR sequence derives from a human donor with multiple sclerosis. The rearrangement uses TRBV7-9 and TRBJ1-2, with a tentative D call TRBD1 (5 bases). This chain's CDR3 is CASSLNPTGNGYTF. For the CDR3, the DNA is TGTGCCAGCAGCTTGAACCCAACAGGCAATGGCTACACCTTC.